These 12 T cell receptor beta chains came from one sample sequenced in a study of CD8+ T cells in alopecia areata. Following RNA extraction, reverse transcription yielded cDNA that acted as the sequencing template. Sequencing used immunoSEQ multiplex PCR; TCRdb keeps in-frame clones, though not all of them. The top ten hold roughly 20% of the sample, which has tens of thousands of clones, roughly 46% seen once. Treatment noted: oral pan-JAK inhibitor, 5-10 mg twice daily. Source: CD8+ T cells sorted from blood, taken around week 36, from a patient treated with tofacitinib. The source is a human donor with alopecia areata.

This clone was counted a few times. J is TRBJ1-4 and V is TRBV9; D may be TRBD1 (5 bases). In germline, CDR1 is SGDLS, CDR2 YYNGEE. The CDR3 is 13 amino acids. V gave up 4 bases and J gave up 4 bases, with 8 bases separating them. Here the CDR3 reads CASSPGGNEKLFF. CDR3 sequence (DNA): TGTGCCAGCAGCCCCGGGGGTAATGAAAAACTGTTTTTT. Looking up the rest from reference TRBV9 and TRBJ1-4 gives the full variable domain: DSGVTQTPKHLITATGQRVTLRCSPRSGDLSVYWYQQSLDQGLQFLIQYYNGEERAKGNILERFSAQQFPDLHSELNLSSLELGDSALYFCASSPGGNEKLFFGSGTQLSVL.

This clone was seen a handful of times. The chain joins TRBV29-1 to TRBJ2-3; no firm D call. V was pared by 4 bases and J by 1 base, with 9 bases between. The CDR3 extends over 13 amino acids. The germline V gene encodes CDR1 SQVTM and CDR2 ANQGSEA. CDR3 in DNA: TGCAGCGTTGCGAACACTCGCACAGATACGCAGTATTTT. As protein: CSVANTRTDTQYF.

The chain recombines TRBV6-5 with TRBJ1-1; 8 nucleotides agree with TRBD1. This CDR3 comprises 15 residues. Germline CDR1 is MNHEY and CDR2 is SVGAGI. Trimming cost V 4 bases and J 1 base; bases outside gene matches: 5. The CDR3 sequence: CASSFGQGKNTEAFF. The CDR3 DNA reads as TGTGCCAGCAGTTTCGGACAGGGTAAGAACACTGAAGCTTTCTTT.

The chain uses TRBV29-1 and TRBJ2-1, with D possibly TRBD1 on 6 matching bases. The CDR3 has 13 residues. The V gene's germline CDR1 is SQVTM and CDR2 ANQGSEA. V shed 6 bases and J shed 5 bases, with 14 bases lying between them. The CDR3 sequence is CSVVLNRDNEQFF. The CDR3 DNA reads TGCAGCGTAGTTCTAAACAGGGACAATGAGCAGTTCTTC.

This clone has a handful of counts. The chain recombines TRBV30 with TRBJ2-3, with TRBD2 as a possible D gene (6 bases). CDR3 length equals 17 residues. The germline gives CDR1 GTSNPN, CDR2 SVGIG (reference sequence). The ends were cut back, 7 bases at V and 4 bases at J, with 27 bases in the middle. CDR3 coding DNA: TGTGCCTTGTCTGGTCCCGGGGCGGGACGGAACGCAGATACGCAGTATTTT. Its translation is CALSGPGAGRNADTQYF.

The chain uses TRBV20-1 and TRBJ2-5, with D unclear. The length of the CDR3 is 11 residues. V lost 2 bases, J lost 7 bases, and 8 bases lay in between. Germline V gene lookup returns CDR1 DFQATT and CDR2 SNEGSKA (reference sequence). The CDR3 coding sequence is TGCAGTGCTAGACCCGACGGGACCCAGTACTTC. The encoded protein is CSARPDGTQYF.

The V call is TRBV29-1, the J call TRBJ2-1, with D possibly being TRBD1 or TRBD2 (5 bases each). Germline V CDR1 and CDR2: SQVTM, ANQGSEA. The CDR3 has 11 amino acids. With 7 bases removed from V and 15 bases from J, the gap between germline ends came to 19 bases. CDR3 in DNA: TGCAGCGCCGTGGGTGGGGGATGGCCGTTCTTC. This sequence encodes CSAVGGGWPFF.

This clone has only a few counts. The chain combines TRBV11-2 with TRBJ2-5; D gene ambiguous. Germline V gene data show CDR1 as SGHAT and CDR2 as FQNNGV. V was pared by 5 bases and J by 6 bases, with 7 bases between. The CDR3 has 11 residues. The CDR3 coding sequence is TGTGCCAGCAGCCCTAGTAAGACCCAGTACTTC. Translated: CASSPSKTQYF.

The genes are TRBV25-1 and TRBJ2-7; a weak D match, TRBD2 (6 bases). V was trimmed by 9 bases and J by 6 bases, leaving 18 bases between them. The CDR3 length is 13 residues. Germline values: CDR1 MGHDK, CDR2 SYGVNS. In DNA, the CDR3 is TGTGCCAGTTGGGGCCCGGGAGTCAGCGAGCAGTACTTC. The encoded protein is CASWGPGVSEQYF.

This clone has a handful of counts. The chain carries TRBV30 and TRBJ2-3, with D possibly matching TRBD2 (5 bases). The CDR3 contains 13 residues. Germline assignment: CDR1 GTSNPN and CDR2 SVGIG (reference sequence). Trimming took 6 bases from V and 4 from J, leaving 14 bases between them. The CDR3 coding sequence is TGTGCCTGTGGTCCGGGGTTGGCAGATACGCAGTATTTT. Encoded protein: CACGPGLADTQYF.

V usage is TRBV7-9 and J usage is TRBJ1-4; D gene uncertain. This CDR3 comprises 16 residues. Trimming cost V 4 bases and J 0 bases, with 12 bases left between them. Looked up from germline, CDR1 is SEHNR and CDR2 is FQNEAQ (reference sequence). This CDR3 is CASSSAGPATNEKLFF. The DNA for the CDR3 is TGTGCCAGCAGCTCCGCGGGTCCTGCAACTAATGAAAAACTGTTTTTT. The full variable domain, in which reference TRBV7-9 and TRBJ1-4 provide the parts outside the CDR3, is DTGVSQNPRHKITKRGQNVTFRCDPISEHNRLYWYRQTLGQGPEFLTYFQNEAQLEKSRLLSDRFSAERPKGSFSTLEIQRTEQGDSAMYLCASSSAGPATNEKLFFGSGTQLSVL.

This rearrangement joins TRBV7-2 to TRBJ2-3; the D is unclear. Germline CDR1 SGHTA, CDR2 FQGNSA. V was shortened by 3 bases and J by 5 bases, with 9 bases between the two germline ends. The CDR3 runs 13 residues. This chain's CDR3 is CASSLSVEDTQYF. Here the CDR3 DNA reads TGTGCCAGCAGCTTGTCTGTGGAAGATACGCAGTATTTT.